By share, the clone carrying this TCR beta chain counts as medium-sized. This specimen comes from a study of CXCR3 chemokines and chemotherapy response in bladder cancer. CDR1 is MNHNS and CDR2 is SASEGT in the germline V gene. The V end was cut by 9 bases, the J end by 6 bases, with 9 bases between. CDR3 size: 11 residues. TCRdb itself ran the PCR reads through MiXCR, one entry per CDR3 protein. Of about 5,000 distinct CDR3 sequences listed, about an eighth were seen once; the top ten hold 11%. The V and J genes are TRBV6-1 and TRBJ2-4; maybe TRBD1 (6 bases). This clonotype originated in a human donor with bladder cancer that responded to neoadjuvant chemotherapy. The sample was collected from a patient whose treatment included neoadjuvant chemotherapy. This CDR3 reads CASKGGNIQYF. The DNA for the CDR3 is TGTGCCAGTAAAGGGGGAAACATTCAGTACTTC.